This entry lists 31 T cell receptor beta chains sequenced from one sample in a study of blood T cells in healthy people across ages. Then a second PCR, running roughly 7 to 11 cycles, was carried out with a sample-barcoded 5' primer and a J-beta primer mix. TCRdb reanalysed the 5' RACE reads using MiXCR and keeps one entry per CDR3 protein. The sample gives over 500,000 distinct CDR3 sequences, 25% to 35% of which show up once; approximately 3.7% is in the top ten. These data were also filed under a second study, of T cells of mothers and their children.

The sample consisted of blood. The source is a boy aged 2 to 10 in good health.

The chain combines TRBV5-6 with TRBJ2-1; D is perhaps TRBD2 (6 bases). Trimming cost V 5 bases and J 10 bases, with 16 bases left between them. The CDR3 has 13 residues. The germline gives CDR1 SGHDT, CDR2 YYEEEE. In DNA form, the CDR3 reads TGTGCCAGCAGGCCAACGGGAGAGAGGGAGCAGTTCTTC. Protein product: CASRPTGEREQFF.

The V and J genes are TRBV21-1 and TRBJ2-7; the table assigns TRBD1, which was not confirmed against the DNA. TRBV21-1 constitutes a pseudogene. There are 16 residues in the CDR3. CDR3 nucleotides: TGTGCCAGCCTTCCTGTGAGGACTCCGAGCTCCTACGAGCAGTACTTC. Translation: CASLPVRTPSSYEQYF.

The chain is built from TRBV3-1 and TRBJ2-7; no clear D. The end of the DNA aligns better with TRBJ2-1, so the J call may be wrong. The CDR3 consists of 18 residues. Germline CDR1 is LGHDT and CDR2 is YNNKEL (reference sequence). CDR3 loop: CASSHSEQLENLVNEQFF. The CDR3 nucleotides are TGTGCCAGCAGCCATTCCGAACAACTCGAAAACTTGGTCAATGAGCAGTTCTTC.

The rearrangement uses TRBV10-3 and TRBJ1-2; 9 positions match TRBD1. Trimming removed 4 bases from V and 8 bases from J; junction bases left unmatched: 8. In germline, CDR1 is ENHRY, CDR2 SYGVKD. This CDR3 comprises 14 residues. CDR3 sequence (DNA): TGTGCCATCAGTGGAACAGGGGGCTCGGGGGGCTACACCTTC. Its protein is CAISGTGGSGGYTF.

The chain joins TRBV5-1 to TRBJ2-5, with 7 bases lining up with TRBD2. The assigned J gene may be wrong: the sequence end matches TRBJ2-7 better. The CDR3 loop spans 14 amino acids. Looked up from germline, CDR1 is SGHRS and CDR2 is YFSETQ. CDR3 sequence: CASSLEKRDYEQYF. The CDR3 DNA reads TGCGCCAGCAGCTTGGAAAAGCGGGACTACGAGCAGTACTTC.

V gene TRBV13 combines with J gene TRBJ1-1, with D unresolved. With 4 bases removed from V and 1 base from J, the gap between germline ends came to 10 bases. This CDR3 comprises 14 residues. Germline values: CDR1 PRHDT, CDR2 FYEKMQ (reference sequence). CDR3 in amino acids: CASSSSTENTEAFF. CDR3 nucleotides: TGTGCCAGCAGCTCCAGCACGGAGAACACTGAAGCTTTCTTT.

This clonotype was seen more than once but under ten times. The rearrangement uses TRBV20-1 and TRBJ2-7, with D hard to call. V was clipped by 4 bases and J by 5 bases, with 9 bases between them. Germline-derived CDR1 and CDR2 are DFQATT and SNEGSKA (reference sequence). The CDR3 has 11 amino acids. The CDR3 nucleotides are TGCAGTGCTACCGGCTTTAACGAGCAGTACTTC. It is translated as CSATGFNEQYF.

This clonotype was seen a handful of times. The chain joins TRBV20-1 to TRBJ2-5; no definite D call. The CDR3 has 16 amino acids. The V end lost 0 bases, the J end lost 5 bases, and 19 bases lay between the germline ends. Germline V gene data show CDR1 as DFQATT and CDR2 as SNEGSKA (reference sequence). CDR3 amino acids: CSARDGSRSYAETQYF. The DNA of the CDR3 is TGCAGTGCTAGAGATGGGTCTAGATCTTATGCGGAGACCCAGTACTTC.

CDR3 sequence: CASSARQGVYTEAFF. DNA for the CDR3: TGTGCCAGCAGTGCCCGACAGGGCGTGTACACTGAAGCTTTCTTT. The chain recombines TRBV12-3 or TRBV12-4 with TRBJ1-1; 7 nucleotides match TRBD1. This CDR3 is 15 amino acids long. V shed 5 bases and J 3 bases; nucleotides not matched to a gene: 9.

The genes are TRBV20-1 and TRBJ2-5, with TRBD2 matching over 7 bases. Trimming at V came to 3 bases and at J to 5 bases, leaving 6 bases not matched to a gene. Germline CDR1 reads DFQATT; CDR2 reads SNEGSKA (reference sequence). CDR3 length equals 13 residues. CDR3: CSASNLAEETQYF. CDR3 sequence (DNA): TGCAGTGCTAGCAACCTAGCGGAGGAGACCCAGTACTTC.

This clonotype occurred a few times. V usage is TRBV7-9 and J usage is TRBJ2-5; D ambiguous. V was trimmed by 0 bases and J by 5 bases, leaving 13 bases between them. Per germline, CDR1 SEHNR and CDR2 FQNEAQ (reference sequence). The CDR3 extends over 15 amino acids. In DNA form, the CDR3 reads TGTGCCAGCAGCTTAGCGATCTCGAATCGGGAGACCCAGTACTTC. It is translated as CASSLAISNRETQYF.

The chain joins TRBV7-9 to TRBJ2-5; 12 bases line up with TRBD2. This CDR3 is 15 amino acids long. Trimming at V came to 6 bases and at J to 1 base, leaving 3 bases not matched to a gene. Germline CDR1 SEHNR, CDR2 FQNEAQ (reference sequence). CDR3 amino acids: CASSRLAGVQETQYF. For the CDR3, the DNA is TGTGCCAGCAGTCGACTAGCGGGGGTCCAAGAGACCCAGTACTTC.

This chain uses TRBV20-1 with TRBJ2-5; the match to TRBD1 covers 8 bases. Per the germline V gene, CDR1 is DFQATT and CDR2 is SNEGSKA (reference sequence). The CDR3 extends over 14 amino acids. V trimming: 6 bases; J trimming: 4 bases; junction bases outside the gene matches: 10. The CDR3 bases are TGCAGTGCCCTCCCTTGGACAGGGCGAGAGACCCAGTACTTC. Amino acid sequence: CSALPWTGRETQYF.

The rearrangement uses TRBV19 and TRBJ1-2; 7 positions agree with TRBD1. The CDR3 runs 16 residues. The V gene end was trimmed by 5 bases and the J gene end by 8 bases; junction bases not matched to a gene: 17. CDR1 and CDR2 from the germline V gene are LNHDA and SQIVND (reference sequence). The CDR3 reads CASSRHLQGSNQGYTF. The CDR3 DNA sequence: TGTGCCAGTAGTCGTCATCTACAGGGGAGCAATCAAGGCTACACCTTC.

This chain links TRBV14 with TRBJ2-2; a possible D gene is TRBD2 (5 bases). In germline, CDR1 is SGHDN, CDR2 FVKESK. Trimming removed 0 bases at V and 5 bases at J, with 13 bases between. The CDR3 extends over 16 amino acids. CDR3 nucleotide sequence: TGTGCCAGCAGCCAAGATCGGGGATCATGGACCGGGGAGCTGTTTTTT. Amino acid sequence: CASSQDRGSWTGELFF.

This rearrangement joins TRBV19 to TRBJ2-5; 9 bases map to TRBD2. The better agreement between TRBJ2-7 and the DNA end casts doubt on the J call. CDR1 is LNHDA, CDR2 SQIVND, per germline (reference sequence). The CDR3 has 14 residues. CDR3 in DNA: TGTGCCAGTACTATTAGCGGGAGTTCCTACGAGCAGTACTTC. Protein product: CASTISGSSYEQYF.

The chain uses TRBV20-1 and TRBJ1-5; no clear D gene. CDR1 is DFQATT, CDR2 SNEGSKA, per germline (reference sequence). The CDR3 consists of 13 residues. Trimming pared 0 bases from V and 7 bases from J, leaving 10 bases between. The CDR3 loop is CSARERVSQPQHF. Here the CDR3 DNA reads TGCAGTGCTAGAGAGAGGGTTAGCCAGCCCCAGCATTTT.

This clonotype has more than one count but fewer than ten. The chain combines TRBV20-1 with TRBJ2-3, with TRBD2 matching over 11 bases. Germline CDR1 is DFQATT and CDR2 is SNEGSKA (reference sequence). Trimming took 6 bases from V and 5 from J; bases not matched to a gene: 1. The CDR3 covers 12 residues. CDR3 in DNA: TGCAGTGCGCTAGCGGGAGGAGATACGCAGTATTTT. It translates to CSALAGGDTQYF.

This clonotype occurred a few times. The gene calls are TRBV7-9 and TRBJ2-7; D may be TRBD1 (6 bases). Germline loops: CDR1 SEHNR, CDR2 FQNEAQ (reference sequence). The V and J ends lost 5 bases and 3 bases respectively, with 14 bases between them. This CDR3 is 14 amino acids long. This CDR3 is CASSPQGTYYEQYF. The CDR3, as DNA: TGTGCCAGCAGCCCGCAGGGGACCTACTACGAGCAGTACTTC.

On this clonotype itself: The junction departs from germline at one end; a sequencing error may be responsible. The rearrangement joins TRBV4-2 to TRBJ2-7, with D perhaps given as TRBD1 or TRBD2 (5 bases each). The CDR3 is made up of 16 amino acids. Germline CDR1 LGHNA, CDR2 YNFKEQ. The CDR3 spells CASSQEDTGPKYDQYF. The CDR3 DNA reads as TGTGCCAGCAGCCAAGAAGATACGGGACCTAAGTACGATCAGTACTTC.

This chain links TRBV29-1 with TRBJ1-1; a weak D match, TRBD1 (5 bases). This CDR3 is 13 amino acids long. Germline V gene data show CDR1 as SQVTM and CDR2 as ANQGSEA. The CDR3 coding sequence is TGCAGTTCCGGGCGGCGGACAAACACTGAAGCTTTCTTT. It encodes CSSGRRTNTEAFF.

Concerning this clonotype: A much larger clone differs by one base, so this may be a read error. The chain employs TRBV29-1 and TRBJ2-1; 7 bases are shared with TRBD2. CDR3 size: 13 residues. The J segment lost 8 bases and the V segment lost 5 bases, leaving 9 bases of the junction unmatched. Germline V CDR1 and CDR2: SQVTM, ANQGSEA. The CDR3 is CSVRLAEYDEQFF. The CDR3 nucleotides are TGCAGCGTTCGGCTAGCGGAGTACGATGAGCAGTTCTTC.

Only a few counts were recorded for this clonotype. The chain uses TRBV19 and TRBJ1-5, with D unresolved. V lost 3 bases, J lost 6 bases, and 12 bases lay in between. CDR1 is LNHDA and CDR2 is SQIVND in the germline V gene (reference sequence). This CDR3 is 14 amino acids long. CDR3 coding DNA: TGTGCCAGTAGTATCCGGGTAGGAGGTCAGCCCCAGCATTTT. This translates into CASSIRVGGQPQHF. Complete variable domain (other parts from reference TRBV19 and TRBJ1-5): DGGITQSPKYLFRKEGQNVTLSCEQNLNHDAMYWYRQDPGQGLRLIYYSQIVNDFQKGDIAEGYSVSREKKESFPLTVTSAQKNPTAFYLCASSIRVGGQPQHFGDGTRLSIL.

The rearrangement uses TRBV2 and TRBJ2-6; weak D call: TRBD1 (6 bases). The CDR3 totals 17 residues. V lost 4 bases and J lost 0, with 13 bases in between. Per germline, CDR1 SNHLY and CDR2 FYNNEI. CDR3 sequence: CASSGMRGSSGANVLTF. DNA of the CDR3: TGTGCCAGCAGTGGAATGAGGGGGAGCTCTGGGGCCAACGTCCTGACTTTC.

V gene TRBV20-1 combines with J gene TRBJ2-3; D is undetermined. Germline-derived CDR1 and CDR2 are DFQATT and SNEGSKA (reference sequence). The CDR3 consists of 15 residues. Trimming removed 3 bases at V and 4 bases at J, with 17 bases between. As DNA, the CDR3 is TGCAGTGCTAGTCGCCGACTGGTAGTGGCAGATACGCAGTATTTT. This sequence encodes CSASRRLVVADTQYF.

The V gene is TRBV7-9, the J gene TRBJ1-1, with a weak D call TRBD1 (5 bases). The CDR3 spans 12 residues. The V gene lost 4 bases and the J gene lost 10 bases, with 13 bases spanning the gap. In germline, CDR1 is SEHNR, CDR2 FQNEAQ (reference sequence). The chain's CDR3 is CASSSSGTGAFF. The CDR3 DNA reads TGTGCCAGCAGCTCCTCCGGGACGGGAGCTTTCTTT. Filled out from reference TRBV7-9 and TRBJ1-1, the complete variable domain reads DTGVSQNPRHKITKRGQNVTFRCDPISEHNRLYWYRQTLGQGPEFLTYFQNEAQLEKSRLLSDRFSAERPKGSFSTLEIQRTEQGDSAMYLCASSSSGTGAFFGQGTRLTVV.

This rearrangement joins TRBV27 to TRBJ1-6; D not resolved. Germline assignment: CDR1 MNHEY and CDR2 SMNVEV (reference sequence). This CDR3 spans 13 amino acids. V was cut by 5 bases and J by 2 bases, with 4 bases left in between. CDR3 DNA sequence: TGTGCCAGCAGTAGGACCTATAATTCACCCCTCCACTTT. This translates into CASSRTYNSPLHF.

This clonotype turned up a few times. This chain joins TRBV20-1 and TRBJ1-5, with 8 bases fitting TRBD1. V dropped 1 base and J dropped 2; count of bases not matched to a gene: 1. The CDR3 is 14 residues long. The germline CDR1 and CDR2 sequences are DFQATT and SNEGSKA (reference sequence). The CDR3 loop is CSARGDRRNQPQHF. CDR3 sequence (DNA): TGCAGTGCTAGAGGGGACAGGCGCAATCAGCCCCAGCATTTT.

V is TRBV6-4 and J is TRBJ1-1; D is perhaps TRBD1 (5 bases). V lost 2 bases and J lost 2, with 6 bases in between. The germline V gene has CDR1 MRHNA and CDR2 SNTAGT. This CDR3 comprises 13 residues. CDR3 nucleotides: TGTGCCAGCAGTGACCGGGACAACACTGAAGCTTTCTTT. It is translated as CASSDRDNTEAFF.

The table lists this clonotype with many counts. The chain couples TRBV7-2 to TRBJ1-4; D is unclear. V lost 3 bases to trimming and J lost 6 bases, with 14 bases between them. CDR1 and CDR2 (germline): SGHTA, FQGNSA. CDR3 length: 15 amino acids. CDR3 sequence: CASSFLGFPDEKLFF. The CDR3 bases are TGTGCCAGCAGCTTTCTTGGGTTCCCTGATGAAAAACTGTTTTTT.

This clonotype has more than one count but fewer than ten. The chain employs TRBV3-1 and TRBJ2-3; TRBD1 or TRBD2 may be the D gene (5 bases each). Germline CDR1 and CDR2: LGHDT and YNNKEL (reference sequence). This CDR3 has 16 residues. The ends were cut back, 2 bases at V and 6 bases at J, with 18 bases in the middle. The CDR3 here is CASSQPRGGGADTQYF. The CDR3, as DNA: TGTGCCAGCAGCCAACCTCGTGGGGGTGGGGCGGATACGCAGTATTTT.